Included here is one T cell receptor beta chain sequence, with context. Its antigen is unidentified. The data originate from a study of glioma-infiltrating T cells. Regarding the study as a whole: Tissue-blood divergence was below expectation in non-neoplastic patients, above in gliomas.

V was shortened by 4 bases and J by 5 bases, with 19 bases between the two germline ends. In germline, CDR1 is MRHNA, CDR2 SNTAGT. The CDR3 runs to 16 residues. TCR alpha and beta CDR3 regions were amplified from RNA using iRepertoire nested multiplex PCR. One-step reverse transcription and amplification started from approximately 100-400 ng of tissue mRNA or PBMC total RNA. TCRdb recomputed calls from the multiplex PCR reads with MiXCR, one row per CDR3 protein. This sample has under 200,000 distinct CDR3 sequences, with roughly 45% found just once. The receptor was derived from a human donor with low-grade glioma or glioblastoma, undergoing nonglioma brain surgery, or in good health (not recorded which). Sequences were obtained from glioma tissue, nonneoplastic brain tissue, or PBMCs (not recorded which). The rearrangement uses TRBV6-4 and TRBJ2-3, with D tentatively TRBD1 (7 bases). The CDR3 here is CASSAEPGQRVDTQYF. Here the CDR3 DNA reads TGTGCCAGCAGTGCTGAACCGGGACAGCGGGTAGATACGCAGTATTTT.